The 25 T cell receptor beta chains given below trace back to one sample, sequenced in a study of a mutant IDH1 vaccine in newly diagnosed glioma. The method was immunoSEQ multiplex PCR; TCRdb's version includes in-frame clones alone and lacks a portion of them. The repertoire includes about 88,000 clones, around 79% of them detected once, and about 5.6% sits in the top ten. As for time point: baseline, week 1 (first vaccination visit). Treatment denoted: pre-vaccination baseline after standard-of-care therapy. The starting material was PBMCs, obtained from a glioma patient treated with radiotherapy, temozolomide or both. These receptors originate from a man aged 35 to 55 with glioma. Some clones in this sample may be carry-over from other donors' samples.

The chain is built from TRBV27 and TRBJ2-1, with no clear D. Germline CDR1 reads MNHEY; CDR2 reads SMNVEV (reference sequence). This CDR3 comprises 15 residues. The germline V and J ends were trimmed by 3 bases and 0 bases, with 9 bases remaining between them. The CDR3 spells CASSFGQSSYNEQFF. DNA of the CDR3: TGTGCCAGCAGTTTCGGGCAGAGCTCCTACAATGAGCAGTTCTTC.

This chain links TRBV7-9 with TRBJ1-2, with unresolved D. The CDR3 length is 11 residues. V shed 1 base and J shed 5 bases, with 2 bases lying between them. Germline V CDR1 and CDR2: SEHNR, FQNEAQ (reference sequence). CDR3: CASSLEYGYTF. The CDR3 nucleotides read TGTGCCAGCAGCTTAGAGTATGGCTACACCTTC. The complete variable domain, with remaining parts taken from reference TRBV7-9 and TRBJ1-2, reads DTGVSQNPRHKITKRGQNVTFRCDPISEHNRLYWYRQTLGQGPEFLTYFQNEAQLEKSRLLSDRFSAERPKGSFSTLEIQRTEQGDSAMYLCASSLEYGYTFGSGTRLTVV.

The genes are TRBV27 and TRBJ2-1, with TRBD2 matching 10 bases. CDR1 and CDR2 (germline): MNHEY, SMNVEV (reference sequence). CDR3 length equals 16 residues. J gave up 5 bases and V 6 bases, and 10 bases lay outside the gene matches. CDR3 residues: CASRSRTSGPHNEQFF. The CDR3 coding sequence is TGTGCCAGCAGAAGCCGGACTAGCGGCCCACACAATGAGCAGTTCTTC.

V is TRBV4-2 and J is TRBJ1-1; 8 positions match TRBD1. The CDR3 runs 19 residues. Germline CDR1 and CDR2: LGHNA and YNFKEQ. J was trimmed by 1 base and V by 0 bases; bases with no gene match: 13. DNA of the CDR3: TGTGCCAGCAGCCAAGAAGGCGGACAGGGTAGTTTAGGGAACACTGAAGCTTTCTTT. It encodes CASSQEGGQGSLGNTEAFF.

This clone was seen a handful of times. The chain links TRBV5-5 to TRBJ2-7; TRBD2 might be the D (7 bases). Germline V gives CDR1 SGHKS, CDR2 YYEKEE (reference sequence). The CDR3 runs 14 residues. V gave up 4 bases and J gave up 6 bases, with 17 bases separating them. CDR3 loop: CASSRPTGGTEQYF. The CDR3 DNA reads TGTGCCAGCAGCCGACCCACGGGGGGCACCGAGCAGTACTTC.

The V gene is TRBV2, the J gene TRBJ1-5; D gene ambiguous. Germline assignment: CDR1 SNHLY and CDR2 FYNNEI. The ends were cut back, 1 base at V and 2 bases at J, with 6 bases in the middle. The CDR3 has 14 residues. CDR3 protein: CASSEVAGNQPQHF. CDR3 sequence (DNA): TGTGCCAGCAGTGAAGTGGCCGGCAATCAGCCCCAGCATTTT.

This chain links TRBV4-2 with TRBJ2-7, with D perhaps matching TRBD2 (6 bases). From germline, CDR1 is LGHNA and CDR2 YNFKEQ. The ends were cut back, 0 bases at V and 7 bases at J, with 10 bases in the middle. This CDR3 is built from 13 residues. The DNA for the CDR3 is TGTGCCAGCAGCCAAGAAACTGGGGGGGAGCAGTACTTC. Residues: CASSQETGGEQYF.

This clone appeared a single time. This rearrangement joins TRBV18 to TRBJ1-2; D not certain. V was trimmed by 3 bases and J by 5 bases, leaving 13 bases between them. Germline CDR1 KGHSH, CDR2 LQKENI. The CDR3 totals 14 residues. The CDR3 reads CASSPGVLDYGYTF. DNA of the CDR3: TGTGCCAGCTCACCCGGGGTACTGGATTATGGCTACACCTTC.

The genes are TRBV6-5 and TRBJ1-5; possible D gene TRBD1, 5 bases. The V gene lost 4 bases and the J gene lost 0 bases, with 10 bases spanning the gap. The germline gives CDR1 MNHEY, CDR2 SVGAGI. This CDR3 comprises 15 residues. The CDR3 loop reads CASSSRQNSNQPQHF. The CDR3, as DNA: TGTGCCAGCAGTTCCCGACAGAATAGCAATCAGCCCCAGCATTTT.

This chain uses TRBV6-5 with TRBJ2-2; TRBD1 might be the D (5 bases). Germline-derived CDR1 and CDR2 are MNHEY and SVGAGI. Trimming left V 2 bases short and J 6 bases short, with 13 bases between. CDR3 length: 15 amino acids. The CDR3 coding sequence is TGTGCCAGCAGTTACGAGCAGGGTAGGCCCGGGGAGCTGTTTTTT. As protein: CASSYEQGRPGELFF.

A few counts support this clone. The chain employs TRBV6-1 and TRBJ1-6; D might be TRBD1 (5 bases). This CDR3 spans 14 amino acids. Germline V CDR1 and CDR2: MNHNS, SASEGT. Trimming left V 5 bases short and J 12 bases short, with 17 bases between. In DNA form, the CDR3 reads TGTGCCAGCAGTCCCGGGACCCGGTCTTTACCCCTCCACTTT. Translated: CASSPGTRSLPLHF.

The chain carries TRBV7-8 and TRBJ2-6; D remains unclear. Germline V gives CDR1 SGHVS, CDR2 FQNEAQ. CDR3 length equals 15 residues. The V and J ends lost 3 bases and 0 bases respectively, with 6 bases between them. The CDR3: CASSLPGSGANVLTF. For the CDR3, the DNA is TGTGCCAGCAGCTTGCCGGGCTCTGGGGCCAACGTCCTGACTTTC.

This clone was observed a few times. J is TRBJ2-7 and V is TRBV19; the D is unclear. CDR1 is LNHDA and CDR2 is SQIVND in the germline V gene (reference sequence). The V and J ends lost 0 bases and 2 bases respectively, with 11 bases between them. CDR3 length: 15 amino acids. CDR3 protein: CASSIDYSSPYEQYF. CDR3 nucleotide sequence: TGTGCCAGTAGTATAGATTACTCGAGTCCCTACGAGCAGTACTTC.

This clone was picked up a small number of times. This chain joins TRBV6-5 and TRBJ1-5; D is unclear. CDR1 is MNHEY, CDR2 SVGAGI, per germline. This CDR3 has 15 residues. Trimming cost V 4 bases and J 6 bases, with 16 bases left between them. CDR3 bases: TGTGCCAGCAGTTCGATGGAAGAGGAGAGTCAGCCCCAGCATTTT. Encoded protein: CASSSMEEESQPQHF.

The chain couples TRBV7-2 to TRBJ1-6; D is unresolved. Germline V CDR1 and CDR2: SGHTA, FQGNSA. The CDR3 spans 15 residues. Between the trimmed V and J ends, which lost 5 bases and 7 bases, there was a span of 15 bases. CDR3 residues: CASSRRTEVNSPLHF. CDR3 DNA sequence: TGTGCCAGCAGCCGACGGACGGAGGTCAATTCACCCCTCCACTTT.

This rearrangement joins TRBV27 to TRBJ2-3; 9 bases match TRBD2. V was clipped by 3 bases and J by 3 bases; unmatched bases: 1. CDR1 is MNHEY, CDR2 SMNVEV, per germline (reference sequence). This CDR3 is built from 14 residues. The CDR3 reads CASSFLAGTDTQYF. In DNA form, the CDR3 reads TGTGCCAGCAGTTTTCTAGCGGGGACAGATACGCAGTATTTT.

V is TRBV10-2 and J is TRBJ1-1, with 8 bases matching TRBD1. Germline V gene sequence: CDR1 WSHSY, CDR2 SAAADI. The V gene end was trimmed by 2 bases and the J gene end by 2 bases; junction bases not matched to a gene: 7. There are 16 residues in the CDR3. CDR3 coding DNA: TGCGCCAGCAGTGAGCCGGACAGGGCGGGCAACACTGAAGCTTTCTTT. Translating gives CASSEPDRAGNTEAFF.

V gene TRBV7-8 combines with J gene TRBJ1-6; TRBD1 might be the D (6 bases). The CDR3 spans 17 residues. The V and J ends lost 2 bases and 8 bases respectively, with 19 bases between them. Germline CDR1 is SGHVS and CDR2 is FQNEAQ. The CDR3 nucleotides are TGTGCCAGCAGCTTAACCGGGGGGGCTTTGGTCCATTCACCCCTCCACTTT. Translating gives CASSLTGGALVHSPLHF.

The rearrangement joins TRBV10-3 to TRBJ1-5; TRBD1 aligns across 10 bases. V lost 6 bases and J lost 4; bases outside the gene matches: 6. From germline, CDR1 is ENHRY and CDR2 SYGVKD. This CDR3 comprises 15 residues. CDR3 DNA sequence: TGTGCCATCAGCTCCTCGGGACAGGGGAATCAGCCCCAGCATTTT. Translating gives CAISSSGQGNQPQHF.

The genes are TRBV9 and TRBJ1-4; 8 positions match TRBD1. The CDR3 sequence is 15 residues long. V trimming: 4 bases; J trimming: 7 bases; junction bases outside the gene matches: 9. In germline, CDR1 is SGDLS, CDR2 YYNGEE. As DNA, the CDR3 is TGTGCCAGCAGCTCAAGACAGGGGCTCGGTGAAAAACTGTTTTTT. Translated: CASSSRQGLGEKLFF.

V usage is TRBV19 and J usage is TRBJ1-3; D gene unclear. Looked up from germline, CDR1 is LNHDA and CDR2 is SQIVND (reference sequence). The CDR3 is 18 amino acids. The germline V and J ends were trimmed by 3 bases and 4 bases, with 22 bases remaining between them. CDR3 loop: CASSILLDPTRTGNTIYF. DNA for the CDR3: TGTGCCAGTAGTATTCTACTTGACCCGACTAGGACGGGAAACACCATATATTTT.

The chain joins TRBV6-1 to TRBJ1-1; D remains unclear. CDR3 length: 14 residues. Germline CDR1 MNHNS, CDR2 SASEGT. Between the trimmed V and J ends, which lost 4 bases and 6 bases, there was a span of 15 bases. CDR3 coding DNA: TGTGCCAGCAGTGTGCCGGGATCCAAACCTGAAGCTTTCTTT. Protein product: CASSVPGSKPEAFF.

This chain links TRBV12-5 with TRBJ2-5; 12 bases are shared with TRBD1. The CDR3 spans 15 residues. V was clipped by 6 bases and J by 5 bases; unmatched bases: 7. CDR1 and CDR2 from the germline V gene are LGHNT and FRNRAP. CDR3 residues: CASGPGQGAVETQYF. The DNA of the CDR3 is TGTGCTAGTGGCCCGGGACAGGGGGCAGTGGAGACCCAGTACTTC.

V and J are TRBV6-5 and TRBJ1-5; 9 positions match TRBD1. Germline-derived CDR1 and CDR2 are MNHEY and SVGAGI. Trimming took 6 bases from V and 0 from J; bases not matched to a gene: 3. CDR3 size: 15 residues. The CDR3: CASSRTGDSNQPQHF. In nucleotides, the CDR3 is TGTGCCAGCAGCCGGACAGGGGATAGCAATCAGCCCCAGCATTTT.

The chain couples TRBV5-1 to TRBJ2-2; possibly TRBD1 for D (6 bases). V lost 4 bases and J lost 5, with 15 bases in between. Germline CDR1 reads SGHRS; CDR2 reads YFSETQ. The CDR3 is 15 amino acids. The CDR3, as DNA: TGCGCCAGCAGCACAGGGACATACCAGACCGGGGAGCTGTTTTTT. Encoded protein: CASSTGTYQTGELFF.